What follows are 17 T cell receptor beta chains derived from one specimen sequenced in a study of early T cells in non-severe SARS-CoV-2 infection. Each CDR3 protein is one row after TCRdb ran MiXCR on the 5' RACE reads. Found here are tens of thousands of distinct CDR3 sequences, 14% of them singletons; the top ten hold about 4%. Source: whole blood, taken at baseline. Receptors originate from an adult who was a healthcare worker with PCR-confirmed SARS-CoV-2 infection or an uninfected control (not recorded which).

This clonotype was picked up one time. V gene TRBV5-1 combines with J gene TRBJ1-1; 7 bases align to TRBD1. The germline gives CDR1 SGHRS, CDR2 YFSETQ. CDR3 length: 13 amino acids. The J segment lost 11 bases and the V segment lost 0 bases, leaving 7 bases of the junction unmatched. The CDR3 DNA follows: TGCGCCAGCAGCTTGGCGACAGGGCTTGAGGCTTTCTTT. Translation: CASSLATGLEAFF.

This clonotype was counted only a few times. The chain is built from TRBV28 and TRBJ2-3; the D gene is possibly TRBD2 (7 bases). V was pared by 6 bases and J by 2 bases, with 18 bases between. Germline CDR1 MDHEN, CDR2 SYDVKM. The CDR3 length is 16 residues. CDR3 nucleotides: TGTGCCAGCAGCAACAGGGCGACTAGCCTCACAGATACGCAGTATTTT. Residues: CASSNRATSLTDTQYF.

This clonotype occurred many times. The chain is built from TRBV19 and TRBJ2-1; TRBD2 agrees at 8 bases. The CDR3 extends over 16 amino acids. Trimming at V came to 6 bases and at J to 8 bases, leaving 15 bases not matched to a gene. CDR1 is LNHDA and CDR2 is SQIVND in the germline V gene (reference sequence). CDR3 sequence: CASSRPDMRGRHEQFF. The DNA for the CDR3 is TGTGCCAGTAGCAGACCCGACATGCGCGGGAGGCATGAGCAGTTCTTC.

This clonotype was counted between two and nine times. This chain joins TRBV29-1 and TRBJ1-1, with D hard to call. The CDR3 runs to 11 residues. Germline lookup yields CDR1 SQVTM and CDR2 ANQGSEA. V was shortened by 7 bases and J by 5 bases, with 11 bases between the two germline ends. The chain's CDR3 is CSADRATEAFF. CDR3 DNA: TGCAGCGCAGACCGGGCGACTGAAGCTTTCTTT.

The CDR3 reads CASRPPQDNADTQYF. The CDR3 DNA sequence: TGCGCCAGCAGACCGCCTCAGGATAACGCAGATACGCAGTATTTT. J is TRBJ2-3 and V is TRBV4-1; D unresolved. Germline CDR1 and CDR2: MGHRA and YSYEKL. The V and J ends lost 6 bases and 4 bases respectively, with 17 bases between them. This CDR3 comprises 15 residues.

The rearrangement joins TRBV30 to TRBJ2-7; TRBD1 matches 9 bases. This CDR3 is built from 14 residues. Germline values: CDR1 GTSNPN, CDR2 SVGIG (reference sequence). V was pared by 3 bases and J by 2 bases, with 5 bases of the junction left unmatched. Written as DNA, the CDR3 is TGTGCCTGGAGGGGACAGGGTGTAGCCTACGAGCAGTACTTC. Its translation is CAWRGQGVAYEQYF.

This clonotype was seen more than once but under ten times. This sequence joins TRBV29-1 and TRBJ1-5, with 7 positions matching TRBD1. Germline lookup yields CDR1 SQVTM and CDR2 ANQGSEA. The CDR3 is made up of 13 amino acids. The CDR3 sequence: CSANEGAGQPQHF. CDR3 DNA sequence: TGCAGTGCTAACGAGGGGGCAGGGCAGCCCCAGCATTTT. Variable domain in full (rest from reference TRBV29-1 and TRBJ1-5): SAVISQKPSRDICQRGTSLTIQCQVDSQVTMMFWYRQQPGQSLTLIATANQGSEATYESGFVIDKFPISRPNLTFSTLTVSNMSPEDSSIYLCSANEGAGQPQHFGDGTRLSIL.

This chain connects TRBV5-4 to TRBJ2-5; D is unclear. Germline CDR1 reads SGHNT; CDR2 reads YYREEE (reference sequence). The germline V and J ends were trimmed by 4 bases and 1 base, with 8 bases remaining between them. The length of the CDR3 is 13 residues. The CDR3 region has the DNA TGTGCCAGCAGCCTCGACTTCCAAGAGACCCAGTACTTC. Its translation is CASSLDFQETQYF.

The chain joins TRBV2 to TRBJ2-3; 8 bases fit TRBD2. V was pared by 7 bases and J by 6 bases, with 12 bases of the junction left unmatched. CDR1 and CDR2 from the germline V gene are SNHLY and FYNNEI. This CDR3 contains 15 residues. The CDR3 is CASTPNGAGEDTQYF. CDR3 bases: TGTGCCAGCACTCCGAACGGAGCGGGAGAGGATACGCAGTATTTT.

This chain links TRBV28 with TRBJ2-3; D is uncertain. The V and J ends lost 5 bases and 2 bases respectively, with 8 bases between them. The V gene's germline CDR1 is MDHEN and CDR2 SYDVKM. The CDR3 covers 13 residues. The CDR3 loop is CASSRADTDTQYF. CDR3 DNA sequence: TGTGCCAGCAGTAGGGCTGACACAGATACGCAGTATTTT.

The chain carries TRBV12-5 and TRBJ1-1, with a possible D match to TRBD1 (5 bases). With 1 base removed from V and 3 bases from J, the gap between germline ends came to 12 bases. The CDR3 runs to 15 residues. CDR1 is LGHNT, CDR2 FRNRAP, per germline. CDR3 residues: CASGLATGRHTEAFF. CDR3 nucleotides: TGTGCTAGTGGTTTGGCCACGGGACGTCACACTGAAGCTTTCTTT.

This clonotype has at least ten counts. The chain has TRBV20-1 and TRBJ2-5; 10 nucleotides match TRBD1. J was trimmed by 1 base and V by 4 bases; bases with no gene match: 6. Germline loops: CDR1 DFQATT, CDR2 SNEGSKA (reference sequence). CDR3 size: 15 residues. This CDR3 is CSANRRTGGQETQYF. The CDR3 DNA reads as TGCAGTGCTAACCGGAGGACAGGGGGCCAAGAGACCCAGTACTTC.

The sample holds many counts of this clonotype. CDR3 loop: CASSQRSTGAGRVYEQYF. The CDR3, as DNA: TGCGCCAGCAGCCAGAGGTCTACAGGGGCCGGGCGGGTCTACGAGCAGTACTTC. V usage is TRBV4-1 and J usage is TRBJ2-7; 7 bases match TRBD1. CDR1 is MGHRA and CDR2 is YSYEKL in the germline V gene. The CDR3 consists of 18 residues. Trimming cost V 3 bases and J 3 bases; bases outside gene matches: 17.

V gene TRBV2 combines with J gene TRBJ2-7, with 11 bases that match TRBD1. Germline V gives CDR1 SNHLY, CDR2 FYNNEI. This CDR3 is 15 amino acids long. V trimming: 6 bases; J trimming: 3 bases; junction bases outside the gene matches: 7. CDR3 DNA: TGTGCCAGCAGGGAGAGGACAGGGGGCCGCTACGAGCAGTACTTC. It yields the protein CASRERTGGRYEQYF.

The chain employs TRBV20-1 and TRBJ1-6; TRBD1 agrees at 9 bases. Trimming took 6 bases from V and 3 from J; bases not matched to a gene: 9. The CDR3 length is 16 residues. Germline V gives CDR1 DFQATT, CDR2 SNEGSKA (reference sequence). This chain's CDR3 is CSAFHRGPDYNSPLHF. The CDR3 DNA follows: TGCAGTGCCTTCCACAGGGGGCCCGACTATAATTCACCCCTCCACTTT.

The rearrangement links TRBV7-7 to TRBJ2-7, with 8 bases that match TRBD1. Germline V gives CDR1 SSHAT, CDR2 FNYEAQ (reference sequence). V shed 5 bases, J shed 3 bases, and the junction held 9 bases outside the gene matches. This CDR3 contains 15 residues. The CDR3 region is CASSAGAGGNYEQYF. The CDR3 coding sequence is TGTGCCAGCAGCGCAGGTGCAGGGGGCAACTACGAGCAGTACTTC. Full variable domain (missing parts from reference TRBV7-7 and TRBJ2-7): GAGVSQSPRYKVTKRGQDVTLRCDPISSHATLYWYQQALGQGPEFLTYFNYEAQPDKSGLPSDRFSAERPEGSISTLTIQRTEQRDSAMYRCASSAGAGGNYEQYFGPGTRLTVT.

The CDR3 spells CATKVADLRDTQYF. CDR3 bases: TGTGCCACCAAAGTAGCGGACCTTCGCGATACGCAGTATTTT. This chain connects TRBV27 to TRBJ2-3; D may be TRBD2 (6 bases). This CDR3 spans 14 amino acids. From germline, CDR1 is MNHEY and CDR2 SMNVEV (reference sequence). The V gene lost 10 bases and the J gene lost 6 bases, with 20 bases spanning the gap.